Included here is one T cell receptor (beta chain) sequence, with context. This clonotype appeared once. The antigen it binds to is not known. The input lacks base qualities; no much larger clone sits a single base away. Resting on one read, the evidence is weak. PBMCs were isolated by Ficoll-Paque density gradient centrifugation. TCRdb names Illumina NovaSeq 6000 as the instrument used. cDNA libraries for TCRalpha and TCRbeta were prepared by 5'RACE using constant-segment primers, with sample barcodes and unique molecular identifiers added. Trizol reagent was used to extract RNA from every sample. Library amplification was performed in two PCR steps, and a second sample barcode and Illumina TruSeq adapters were introduced in the second step. The libraries were sequenced on an Illumina NovaSeq using 2 x 150 bp paired-end reads. Concerning the study's data processing: Reads were demultiplexed and collapsed into UMI-guided consensus sequences with migec v1.2.7. Using mixcr v2.1.11, UMI consensuses were aligned to TRA and TRB V and J templates and then assembled into clonotypes. Clonotypes were classified as expanded or contracted when called significant by both edgeR and NoisET, with noise models trained on biological replicates. edgeR calls used a false discovery rate-adjusted p below 0.01 and a log2 fold-change threshold of 1. As an exploratory analysis of dynamics, max-normalized trajectories of the 1000 most abundant clonotypes were examined by PCA with hierarchical clustering. The CD4 or CD8 phenotype of responding clones was assigned using the separately sequenced CD4+ and CD8+ repertoires. TCRdb ran its own pipeline on the public reads, namely fastp trimming at Q25 and MiXCR clone calling, and kept in-frame beta chains. Each record represents a unique CDR3 protein, reported with the most common genes and DNA among its rows. TCRdb's processing, not the authors' own work, is the source of the V and J calls. The sample table shows 580,000 or so distinct CDR3 sequences, and around 15% are seen once. About 8.1% of the sample is held by the ten biggest clonotypes.

The data originate from a study of T-cell memory formation after mild COVID-19 (dated by TCRdb to the early 2020s). With respect to the entire study: TCR sequence clusters from the two donors were largely donor specific. T-cell clones expanding and contracting after mild COVID-19 in two donors were tracked by longitudinal TCRalpha and TCRbeta repertoire sequencing. Two young, previously healthy adult volunteers, one female and one male, were included in the cohort. What the research found in general, with its limitations: Only a couple of mild cases were covered in the study, and larger cohorts including severe cases with pre-infection samples were considered necessary. Some responding clones were detected in pre-infection memory, which suggested that pre-existing cross-reactive memory T cells had joined the SARS-CoV-2 response. SARS-CoV-2 specificity was not confirmed for the second-wave clones peaking on day 37. From day 15 to 85, contracting clones showed balanced CD4/CD8 phenotypes, whereas a second wave of clones that expanded from day 15 to 37 leaned towards CD4+. Contracting CD4+ clones were found mainly in CM and EM memory subsets, while CD8+ clones were enriched in EMRA.

Specimen: PBMCs or a T cell subset sorted from them (not recorded which). This sequence was found in an adult woman who had mild COVID-19 (a few samples of this study predate the infection). The sample titles of this study are shuffled in the database, so cell type and time point are left out; the donor was told from shared clones.

The CDR3 protein sequence reads: CSAFRDRGLYEQYF. The sequenced DNA: TGCAGTGCTTTCCGGGACAGGGGGCTCTACGAGCAGTACTTC. The chain couples TRBV20-1 to TRBJ2-7, with 12 junctional bases fitting TRBD1. The CDR3 starts with the cysteine, ends with the phenylalanine, and has 14 residues. The retained sequence is limited to the CDR3, 42 bases, with the frame set at the first base. Looking up the germline V gene (reference sequence) yields CDR1 DFQATT and CDR2 SNEGSKA. V has 5 bases trimmed and J has 3 bases trimmed; junction bases matching no gene number 5.